These 25 T cell receptor beta chains came from one sample sequenced in a study of beta chain features in type 1 diabetes. Study-level points and caveats: Shortening of TCRB CDR3s, moderate but significant, appeared in all four CD4+ subsets of Type 1 diabetes patients.

These TCRs are of unknown antigen specificity. The whole isolated RNA underwent reverse transcription, so sequencing captured expressed TCRB transcripts. The repertoire was sequenced with immunoSEQ multiplex PCR; TCRdb's copy has only in-frame clones and lacks some. In the table there are about 340,000 clones, 13% of which are singletons. The specimen sequenced was naive CD4+ T cells from blood. All receptors come from a woman aged 18-29 years with type 1 diabetes.

The chain recombines TRBV7-2 with TRBJ1-5, with 7 bases lining up with TRBD1. There are 14 residues in the CDR3. V lost 4 bases to trimming and J lost 5 bases; unmatched junction nucleotides: 5. CDR1 and CDR2 from the germline V gene are SGHTA and FQGNSA. The CDR3 DNA is TGTGCCAGCAGCTCAAGAACAGGGGATCAGCCCCAGCATTTT. Its protein is CASSSRTGDQPQHF.

This chain links TRBV6-5 with TRBJ2-7; no reliable D call. The CDR3 sequence is 15 residues long. Germline assignment: CDR1 MNHEY and CDR2 SVGAGI. Deletions cut 0 bases from V and 3 bases from J, with 12 bases between. CDR3 nucleotide sequence: TGTGCCAGCAGTTACTCATCCAACAGCAACTACGAGCAGTACTTC. This encodes CASSYSSNSNYEQYF.

This clone was picked up a small number of times. The chain recombines TRBV20-1 with TRBJ2-7; D is perhaps TRBD1 (6 bases). V dropped 3 bases and J dropped 5 bases, with 8 bases sitting between them. The CDR3 is 11 amino acids. Germline V gene lookup returns CDR1 DFQATT and CDR2 SNEGSKA (reference sequence). CDR3 sequence reads: CSASRGNEQYF. The CDR3 nucleotides are TGCAGTGCTAGCAGGGGAAACGAGCAGTACTTC.

The V gene is TRBV30, the J gene TRBJ1-5, with D tentatively TRBD1 (5 bases). The CDR3 is made up of 13 amino acids. From germline, CDR1 is GTSNPN and CDR2 SVGIG (reference sequence). Trimming took 0 bases from V and 7 from J, leaving 10 bases between them. The CDR3 DNA sequence: TGTGCCTGGAGTGTTTCGGAGGGGCAGCCCCAGCATTTT. The encoded protein is CAWSVSEGQPQHF.

This clone has a handful of counts. The chain has TRBV19 and TRBJ2-7, with TRBD1 identical over 9 bases. The CDR3 covers 14 residues. V gave up 6 bases and J gave up 6 bases; unmatched junction bases: 9. The V gene's germline CDR1 is LNHDA and CDR2 SQIVND (reference sequence). The CDR3 DNA is TGTGCCAGTAGCAAGTCCGGGACAGGGAGCGAGCAGTACGTC. Amino acids: CASSKSGTGSEQYV.

The V call is TRBV7-9, the J call TRBJ1-1; D gene ambiguous. CDR3 length: 11 amino acids. Germline lookup yields CDR1 SEHNR and CDR2 FQNEAQ (reference sequence). The V gene lost 4 bases and the J gene lost 9 bases, with 9 bases spanning the gap. In DNA form, the CDR3 reads TGTGCCAGCAGCTCCGGGTCTCAAGCTTTCTTT. Protein product: CASSSGSQAFF.

The V call is TRBV9, the J call TRBJ2-4; 7 positions agree with TRBD2. Germline V gene sequence: CDR1 SGDLS, CDR2 YYNGEE. The CDR3 loop spans 15 amino acids. Trimming removed 2 bases from V and 6 bases from J; junction bases left unmatched: 8. The DNA of the CDR3 is TGTGCCAGCAGCGTGGGAGGGATCGGTCCAAACATTCAGTACTTC. Amino acids: CASSVGGIGPNIQYF.

The chain is built from TRBV19 and TRBJ1-2; D unresolved. The CDR3 totals 12 residues. Germline CDR1 and CDR2: LNHDA and SQIVND (reference sequence). Trimming pared 4 bases from V and 8 bases from J, leaving 11 bases between. The CDR3 sequence is CASSKTIEGYTF. In nucleotides, the CDR3 is TGTGCCAGTAGTAAGACTATCGAAGGCTACACCTTC.

The rearrangement links TRBV5-6 to TRBJ2-3, with D perhaps matching TRBD1 (5 bases). Trimming took 3 bases from V and 3 from J, leaving 17 bases between them. CDR1 SGHDT and CDR2 YYEEEE come from the germline V gene. The CDR3 consists of 16 residues. The CDR3 bases are TGTGCCAGCAGCTACTTGCGACAGCTTGGGACAGATACGCAGTATTTT. Translation gives CASSYLRQLGTDTQYF.

J is TRBJ2-5 and V is TRBV2, with a weak D call TRBD2 (5 bases). Trimming left V 6 bases short and J 0 bases short, with 8 bases between. Germline CDR1 and CDR2: SNHLY and FYNNEI. The CDR3 has 13 residues. CDR3 in DNA: TGTGCCAGCAGGGACTCGAACCAAGAGACCCAGTACTTC. This sequence encodes CASRDSNQETQYF. Full variable domain (remainder filled in from reference TRBV2 and TRBJ2-5): EPEVTQTPSHQVTQMGQEVILRCVPISNHLYFYWYRQILGQKVEFLVSFYNNEISEKSEIFDDQFSVERPDGSNFTLKIRSTKLEDSAMYFCASRDSNQETQYFGPGTRLLVL.

A few counts support this clone. This chain's CDR3 is CASSPLGGGTDTQYF. In DNA form, the CDR3 reads TGTGCCAGCAGTCCGCTGGGGGGGGGCACAGATACGCAGTATTTT. This chain connects TRBV28 to TRBJ2-3, with 7 bases fitting TRBD2. Germline V gene sequence: CDR1 MDHEN, CDR2 SYDVKM. Losses at the gene ends were 5 bases for V and 1 base for J; bases not matched to a gene: 6. The CDR3 has 15 residues.

The chain carries TRBV7-2 and TRBJ1-1; TRBD1 agrees at 7 bases. The CDR3 extends over 14 amino acids. V lost 5 bases, J lost 0 bases, and 3 bases stayed unmatched. CDR1 is SGHTA and CDR2 is FQGNSA in the germline V gene. The chain's CDR3 is CASSPQGVNTEAFF. CDR3 nucleotides: TGTGCCAGCAGCCCCCAGGGGGTGAACACTGAAGCTTTCTTT.

The gene calls are TRBV30 and TRBJ2-1; 10 bases agree with TRBD2. This CDR3 contains 12 residues. V lost 7 bases and J lost 4; bases outside the gene matches: 1. Germline loops: CDR1 GTSNPN, CDR2 SVGIG (reference sequence). As DNA, the CDR3 is TGTGCCTCGACTAGCGGGTACAATGAGCAGTTCTTC. Protein product: CASTSGYNEQFF.

This clone came up a few times. The chain couples TRBV28 to TRBJ1-4, with 8 nucleotides matching TRBD1. The CDR3 has 16 amino acids. Unmatched junction bases numbered 8, after V lost 1 base and J lost 7 bases. CDR1 and CDR2 from the germline V gene are MDHEN and SYDVKM. The CDR3 spells CASSLSGQVAREKLFF. The CDR3 nucleotides are TGTGCCAGCAGTTTATCGGGACAGGTCGCCCGTGAAAAACTGTTTTTT.

Only a few counts were recorded for this clone. This chain uses TRBV6-5 with TRBJ1-1; 7 bases fit TRBD1. Germline CDR1 MNHEY, CDR2 SVGAGI. Trimming removed 5 bases from V and 0 bases from J; junction bases left unmatched: 6. The CDR3 has 15 amino acids. The CDR3 DNA reads as TGTGCCAGCAGTCAAGGGACAGCTATGAACACTGAAGCTTTCTTT. Translation: CASSQGTAMNTEAFF.

This clone has only a few counts. The chain joins TRBV4-3 to TRBJ2-1; the D gene is possibly TRBD2 (6 bases). Germline assignment: CDR1 LGHNA and CDR2 YSLEER. The CDR3 length is 12 residues. V was cut by 3 bases and J by 8 bases, with 8 bases left in between. Here the CDR3 reads CASSQEGYEQFF. Written as DNA, the CDR3 is TGCGCCAGCAGCCAGGAGGGATATGAGCAGTTCTTC.

The CDR3: CATSRDSLGGQDYGYTF. DNA for the CDR3: TGTGCCACCAGCAGAGACTCCCTCGGGGGGCAGGACTATGGCTACACCTTC. The chain links TRBV15 to TRBJ1-2, with D possibly TRBD1 on 6 matching bases. Germline lookup yields CDR1 LNHNV and CDR2 YYDKDF (reference sequence). The V end lost 0 bases, the J end lost 3 bases, and 17 bases lay between the germline ends. The CDR3 length is 17 residues. Drawing the rest from reference TRBV15 and TRBJ1-2, the complete variable domain is DAMVIQNPRYQVTQFGKPVTLSCSQTLNHNVMYWYQQKSSQAPKLLFHYYDKDFNNEADTPDNFQSRRPNTSFCFLDIRSPGLGDTAMYLCATSRDSLGGQDYGYTFGSGTRLTVV.

This clone was counted between two and nine times. The chain has TRBV19 and TRBJ2-1, with 7 bases aligning to TRBD2. CDR3 length equals 13 residues. The V gene's germline CDR1 is LNHDA and CDR2 SQIVND (reference sequence). J gave up 13 bases and V 4 bases, and 10 bases lay outside the gene matches. CDR3 DNA sequence: TGTGCCAGTAGTAACCAACCTGGGGGGGGACAGTTCTTC. Translation gives CASSNQPGGGQFF.

In this sample, this clone turned up a few times. This chain links TRBV29-1 with TRBJ1-1, with 7 positions matching TRBD1. This CDR3 comprises 14 residues. In germline, CDR1 is SQVTM, CDR2 ANQGSEA. V shed 5 bases, J shed 1 base, and the junction held 7 bases outside the gene matches. CDR3 loop: CSVPYRGENTEAFF. CDR3 nucleotide sequence: TGCAGCGTTCCATACAGGGGTGAGAACACTGAAGCTTTCTTT.

Comments on this clone: One end of the junction is discordant with germline, which a read error may explain. V and J are TRBV19 and TRBJ2-4; D not resolved. There are 11 residues in the CDR3. Germline V lookup: CDR1 LNHDA, CDR2 SQIVND (reference sequence). CDR3 nucleotides: TGTGCCAGTAGTAACACTAAGGCCCGAACATTC. Encoded protein: CASSNTKARTF.

The gene calls are TRBV7-9 and TRBJ2-5; D gene unclear. Germline V lookup: CDR1 SEHNR, CDR2 FQNEAQ (reference sequence). This CDR3 has 11 amino acids. V was clipped by 6 bases and J by 7 bases, with 9 bases between them. The CDR3 loop is CASSPPGTQYF. In DNA, the CDR3 is TGTGCCAGCAGTCCCCCAGGGACCCAGTACTTC.

This clone was detected a few times. This chain links TRBV5-1 with TRBJ1-1, with TRBD1 identical over 8 bases. V was clipped by 4 bases and J by 1 base; unmatched bases: 9. The CDR3 is 16 amino acids. Germline CDR1 reads SGHRS; CDR2 reads YFSETQ. The DNA for the CDR3 is TGCGCCAGCAGCCGTCCGGTTACAGGGGGGAACACTGAAGCTTTCTTT. Amino acid sequence: CASSRPVTGGNTEAFF.

V is TRBV19 and J is TRBJ2-1, with a weak D call TRBD2 (7 bases). The V end lost 7 bases, the J end lost 4 bases, and 17 bases lay between the germline ends. The CDR3 sequence is 15 residues long. Germline V CDR1 and CDR2: LNHDA, SQIVND (reference sequence). CDR3 loop: CASKSGGSKYNEQFF. Written as DNA, the CDR3 is TGTGCCAGTAAATCGGGGGGCAGTAAGTACAATGAGCAGTTCTTC.

The CDR3 sequence: CASSGRTSGILRQNTGELFF. In nucleotides, the CDR3 is TGTGCCAGCAGTGGGCGGACTAGCGGGATATTACGACAGAACACCGGGGAGCTGTTTTTT. The chain is built from TRBV28 and TRBJ2-2; 12 bases map to TRBD2. CDR1 and CDR2 (germline): MDHEN, SYDVKM. The CDR3 sequence is 20 residues long. Trimming cost V 5 bases and J 1 base; bases outside gene matches: 14.

The chain's CDR3 is CASQRGRDTEAFF. CDR3 DNA sequence: TGTGCCAGCCAGAGGGGGCGGGACACTGAAGCTTTCTTT. The V gene is TRBV28, the J gene TRBJ1-1, with TRBD1 matching 7 bases. CDR1 is MDHEN, CDR2 SYDVKM, per germline. The CDR3 sequence is 13 residues long. The trim removed 8 bases at V and 3 bases at J, leaving 6 bases unmatched.